The rows below give T cell receptor beta chains drawn from one sample of a study of cytomegalovirus exposure and HLA in healthy donors. Assay used: immunoSEQ multiplex PCR; TCRdb lists only in-frame clones, some missing. This sample yields about 150,000 clones, of which about 68% are seen a single time; approximately 1.3% belongs to the top ten. Material: PBMCs. The source of these receptors is a man between 18 and 29 years old in good health and CMV-seronegative. Each CDR3 is given with its conserved first and last residue. A D gene is named only where the DNA matches it firmly. Clone size is given for some rows only: seen once, a few or many times, or a class if the clone is expanded.

J,D,size,V,CDR3,DNA
TRBJ2-1,TRBD1,NA,TRBV10-3,CAISLVGTASYNEQFF,TGTGCCATCAGCCTAGTCGGGACAGCCTCCTACAATGAGCAGTTCTTC
TRBJ2-1,TRBD1,NA,TRBV28,CASSAGTGEYNEQFF,TGTGCCAGCAGCGCCGGGACAGGGGAATACAATGAGCAGTTCTTC
TRBJ1-5,TRBD1,NA,TRBV27,CASSTGTGAGQPQHF,TGTGCCAGCAGCACCGGGACAGGGGCAGGTCAGCCCCAGCATTTT
TRBJ2-3,TRBD1,once,TRBV6-1,CASSVRDRVTDTQYF,TGTGCCAGCAGTGTCCGGGACAGGGTAACAGATACGCAGTATTTT
TRBJ2-7,NA,NA,TRBV7-9,CASSPPPNRAHEQYF,TGTGCCAGCAGTCCCCCACCTAACAGGGCCCACGAGCAGTACTTC
TRBJ1-2,TRBD1,NA,TRBV5-6,CASSLAQGYGYTF,TGTGCCAGCAGCTTAGCACAGGGGTATGGCTACACCTTC
TRBJ2-5,NA,NA,TRBV9,CASSAPLDYTQYF,TGTGCCAGCAGCGCTCCCTTGGACTACACCCAGTACTTC
TRBJ2-1,NA,NA,TRBV20-1,CSARIRDEQFF,TGCAGTGCTAGAATCCGTGATGAGCAGTTCTTC
TRBJ2-4,TRBD1,NA,TRBV9,CASSVGDRGNIQYF,TGTGCCAGCAGCGTAGGGGACAGGGGCAACATTCAGTACTTC
TRBJ2-7,TRBD1,NA,TRBV28,CASSLVMGQGTSPPYEQYF,TGTGCCAGCAGTTTAGTCATGGGACAGGGCACATCACCGCCCTACGAGCAGTACTTC
TRBJ1-3,NA,NA,TRBV7-8,CASSLLRGSGNTIYF,TGTGCCAGCAGCTTATTGCGAGGTTCTGGAAACACCATATATTTT
TRBJ1-4,NA,NA,TRBV19,CASSPTDNEKLFF,TGTGCCAGTAGTCCGACAGATAATGAAAAACTGTTTTTT
TRBJ2-2,NA,once,TRBV6-1,CASRALGAGELFF,TGTGCCAGCAGGGCCCTCGGGGCCGGGGAGCTGTTTTTT
TRBJ2-1,NA,NA,TRBV2,CASSAEGYNEQFF,TGTGCCAGCAGTGCCGAGGGTTACAATGAGCAGTTCTTC
TRBJ2-2,NA,NA,TRBV7-8,CASSWWGYTNTGELFF,TGTGCCAGCAGCTGGTGGGGCTACACGAACACCGGGGAGCTGTTTTTT
TRBJ2-1,TRBD1,once,TRBV2,CASRGTGSSEQFF,TGTGCCAGCAGGGGGACAGGGTCTAGTGAGCAGTTCTTC
TRBJ2-5,TRBD1,NA,TRBV27,CASRADRAREQYF,TGTGCCAGCCGGGCGGACAGGGCGAGGGAGCAGTACTTC
TRBJ1-1,TRBD1,NA,TRBV18,CASSPGTDRTEAFF,TGTGCCAGCTCACCCGGGACAGATCGGACTGAAGCTTTCTTT
TRBJ1-1,NA,NA,TRBV29-1,CSVGGLNTEAFF,TGCAGCGTTGGAGGGCTTAACACTGAAGCTTTCTTT
TRBJ1-1,NA,NA,TRBV7-9,CASSFTATVEAFF,TGTGCCAGCAGCTTTACAGCTACGGTTGAAGCTTTCTTT
TRBJ1-5,NA,NA,TRBV9,CASSVEGGVGSPQHF,TGTGCCAGCAGCGTAGAAGGGGGGGTGGGTTCGCCCCAGCATTTT
TRBJ1-1,NA,NA,TRBV19,CASLGPAYTEAFF,TGTGCCAGTTTGGGCCCGGCGTACACTGAAGCTTTCTTT
TRBJ2-7,NA,few,TRBV10-2,CASSGSGTGAYEQYF,TGCGCCAGCAGTGGGTCCGGGACTGGAGCCTACGAGCAGTACTTC
TRBJ2-3,TRBD2,NA,TRBV4-3,CASSQDWGASGRTDTQYF,TGCGCCAGCAGCCAAGACTGGGGGGCTAGCGGGAGAACAGATACGCAGTATTTT
TRBJ1-2,NA,NA,TRBV7-9,CASSPAAGLVGYTF,TGTGCCAGCAGCCCTGCCGCTGGGCTCGTCGGCTACACCTTC
TRBJ2-7,TRBD1,NA,TRBV19,CASSIGTGYYEQYF,TGTGCCAGTAGTATCGGGACAGGGTACTACGAGCAGTACTTC
TRBJ2-1,TRBD1,NA,TRBV7-9,CATRPRTGSGPKAYNEQFF,TGTGCCACCCGCCCTAGGACAGGGTCGGGACCTAAGGCCTACAATGAGCAGTTCTTC
TRBJ2-1,TRBD2,few,TRBV6-4,CASNPTGGADEQFF,TGTGCCAGCAACCCTACGGGAGGGGCGGATGAGCAGTTCTTC
TRBJ2-7,NA,NA,TRBV7-9,CASSFPDSEAYEQYF,TGTGCCAGCAGCTTTCCCGACAGTGAAGCCTACGAGCAGTACTTC
TRBJ2-3,TRBD1,NA,TRBV28,CASSLGQGATDTQYF,TGTGCCAGCAGTTTAGGACAGGGGGCTACAGATACGCAGTATTTT
TRBJ2-4,TRBD2,NA,TRBV4-1,CASSQVWTSGSENIQYF,TGCGCCAGCAGCCAAGTTTGGACTAGCGGGAGCGAAAACATTCAGTACTTC
TRBJ2-2,TRBD1,NA,TRBV6-1,CASSRDSLTGELFF,TGTGCCAGCAGTCGGGACAGCTTGACCGGGGAGCTGTTTTTT
TRBJ1-4,NA,once,TRBV18,CASSPGGGEGEKLFF,TGTGCCAGCTCACCAGGGGGGGGAGAAGGTGAAAAACTGTTTTTT
TRBJ2-7,TRBD2,NA,TRBV11-2,CASSPGTSEGIGQYF,TGTGCCAGCAGCCCGGGGACTAGCGAGGGTATAGGGCAGTACTTC
TRBJ1-3,TRBD1,NA,TRBV5-4,CASSRDSGNTIYF,TGTGCCAGCAGCCGGGACAGCGGAAACACCATATATTTT
TRBJ2-1,TRBD2,few,TRBV4-3,CASSPSSSGRTNEQFF,TGCGCCAGCAGCCCTTCGTCAAGCGGGAGGACCAATGAGCAGTTCTTC
TRBJ2-3,NA,NA,TRBV2,CASSDGLSDTQYF,TGTGCCAGCAGTGATGGGCTGTCAGATACGCAGTATTTT
TRBJ2-7,NA,once,TRBV6-5,CASSYSSGDPYEQYF,TGTGCCAGCAGTTACTCTTCAGGGGATCCCTACGAGCAGTACTTC
TRBJ2-1,NA,few,TRBV6-5,CASSYSAGGSYNEQFF,TGTGCCAGCAGTTACTCGGCGGGTGGGTCCTACAATGAGCAGTTCTTC
TRBJ1-1,NA,NA,TRBV28,CASSRGTTGNTEAFF,TGTGCCAGCAGCCGCGGCACGACAGGGAACACTGAAGCTTTCTTT
TRBJ1-2,TRBD1,NA,TRBV4-1,CASSQHQDRGSGYTF,TGCGCCAGCAGCCAACACCAGGACAGGGGGAGTGGCTACACCTTC
TRBJ1-1,NA,NA,TRBV5-1,CASQRQTGNTEAFF,TGCGCCAGCCAACGTCAGACAGGGAACACTGAAGCTTTCTTT
TRBJ1-5,NA,once,TRBV28,CASRARAARGQPQHF,TGTGCCAGCAGAGCCAGGGCGGCCAGGGGCCAGCCCCAGCATTTT
TRBJ2-7,NA,NA,TRBV27,CASSLSSYEQYF,TGTGCCAGCAGTCTGAGCTCCTACGAGCAGTACTTC
TRBJ2-1,TRBD2,NA,TRBV6-5,CASSLAGSSYNEQFF,TGTGCCAGCAGTTTAGCGGGGAGCTCCTACAATGAGCAGTTCTTC